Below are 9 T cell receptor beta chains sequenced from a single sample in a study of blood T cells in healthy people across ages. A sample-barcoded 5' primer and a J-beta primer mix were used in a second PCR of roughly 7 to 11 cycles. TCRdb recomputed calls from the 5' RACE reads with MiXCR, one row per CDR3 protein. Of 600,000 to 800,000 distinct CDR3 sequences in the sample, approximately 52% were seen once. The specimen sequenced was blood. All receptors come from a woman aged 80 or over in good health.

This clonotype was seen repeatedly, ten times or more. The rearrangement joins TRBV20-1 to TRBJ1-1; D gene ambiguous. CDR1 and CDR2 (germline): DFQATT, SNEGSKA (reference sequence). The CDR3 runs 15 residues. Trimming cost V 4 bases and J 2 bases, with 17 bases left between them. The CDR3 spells CSATSGGRGNTEAFF. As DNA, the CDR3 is TGCAGTGCTACTTCCGGAGGTCGTGGTAACACTGAAGCTTTCTTT.

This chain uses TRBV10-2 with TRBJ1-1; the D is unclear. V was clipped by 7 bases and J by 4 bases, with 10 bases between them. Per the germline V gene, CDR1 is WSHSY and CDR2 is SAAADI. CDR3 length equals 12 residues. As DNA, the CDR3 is TGCGCCAGCACCGTTGGTGGCACTGAAGCTTTCTTT. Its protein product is CASTVGGTEAFF.

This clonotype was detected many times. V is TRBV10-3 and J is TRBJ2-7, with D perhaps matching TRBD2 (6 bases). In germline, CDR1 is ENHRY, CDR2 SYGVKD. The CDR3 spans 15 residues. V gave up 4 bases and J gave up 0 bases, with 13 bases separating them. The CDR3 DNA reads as TGTGCCATCAGTGGGCGGGCTAGCGACTCCTACGAGCAGTACTTC. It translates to CAISGRASDSYEQYF.

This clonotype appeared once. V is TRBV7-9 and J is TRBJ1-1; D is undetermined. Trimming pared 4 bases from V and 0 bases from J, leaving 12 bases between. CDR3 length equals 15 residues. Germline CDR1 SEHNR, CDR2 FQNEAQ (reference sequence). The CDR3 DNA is TGTGCCAGCAGCTCAACAAATCTCATGAACACTGAAGCTTTCTTT. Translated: CASSSTNLMNTEAFF.

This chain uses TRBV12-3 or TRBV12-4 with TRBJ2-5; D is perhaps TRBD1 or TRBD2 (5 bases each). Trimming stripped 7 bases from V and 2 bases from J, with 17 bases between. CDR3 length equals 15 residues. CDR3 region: CASIPEGPLQETQYF. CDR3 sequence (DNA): TGTGCCAGCATCCCCGAGGGGCCGCTACAAGAGACCCAGTACTTC.

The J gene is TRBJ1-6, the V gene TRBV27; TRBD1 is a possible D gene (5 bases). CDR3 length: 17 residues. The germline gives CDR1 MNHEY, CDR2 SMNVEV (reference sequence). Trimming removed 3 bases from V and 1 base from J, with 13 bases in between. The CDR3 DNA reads TGTGCCAGCAGTTTCTTCCAGGGCGGATCCTATAATTCACCCCTCCACTTT. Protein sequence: CASSFFQGGSYNSPLHF.

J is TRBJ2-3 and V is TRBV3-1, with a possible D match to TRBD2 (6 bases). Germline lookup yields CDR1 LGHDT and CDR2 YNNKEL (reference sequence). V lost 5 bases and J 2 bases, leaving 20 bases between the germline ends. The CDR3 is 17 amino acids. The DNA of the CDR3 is TGTGCCAGCAGCTCCCTGGAGGGTACGAGGATCACAGATACGCAGTATTTT. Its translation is CASSSLEGTRITDTQYF.

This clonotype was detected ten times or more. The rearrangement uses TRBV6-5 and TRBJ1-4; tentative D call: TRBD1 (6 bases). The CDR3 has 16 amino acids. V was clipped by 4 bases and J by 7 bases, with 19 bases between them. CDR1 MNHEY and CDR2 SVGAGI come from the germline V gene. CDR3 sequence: CASSSPHREGGEKLFF. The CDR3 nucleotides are TGTGCCAGCAGTTCGCCCCACAGGGAGGGAGGTGAAAAACTGTTTTTT.

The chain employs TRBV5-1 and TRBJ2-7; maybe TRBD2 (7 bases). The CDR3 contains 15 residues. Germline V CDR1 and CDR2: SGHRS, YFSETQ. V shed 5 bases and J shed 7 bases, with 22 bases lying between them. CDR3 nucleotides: TGCGCCAGCAGTCCGGGGGGCCAGGTTAGTTTTGAGCAGTACTTC. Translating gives CASSPGGQVSFEQYF.